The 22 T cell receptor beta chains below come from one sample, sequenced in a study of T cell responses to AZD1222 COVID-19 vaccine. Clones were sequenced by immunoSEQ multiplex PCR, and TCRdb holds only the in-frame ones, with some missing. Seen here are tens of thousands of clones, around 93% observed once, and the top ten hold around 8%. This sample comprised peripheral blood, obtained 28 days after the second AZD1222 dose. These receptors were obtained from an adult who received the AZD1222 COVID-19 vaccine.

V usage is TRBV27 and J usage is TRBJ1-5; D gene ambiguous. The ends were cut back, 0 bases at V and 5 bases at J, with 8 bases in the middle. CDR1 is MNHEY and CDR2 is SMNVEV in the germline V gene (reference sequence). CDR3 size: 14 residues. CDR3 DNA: TGTGCCAGCAGTTTATCGCGCACAGATCAGCCCCAGCATTTT. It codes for CASSLSRTDQPQHF.

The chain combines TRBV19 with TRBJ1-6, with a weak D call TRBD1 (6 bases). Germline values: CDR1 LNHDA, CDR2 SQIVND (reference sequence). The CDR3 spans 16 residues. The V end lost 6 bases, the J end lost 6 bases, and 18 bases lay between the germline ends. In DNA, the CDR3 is TGTGCCAGTAGGCAGGACAGCGGCGCGTTTAATTCACCCCTCCACTTT. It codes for CASRQDSGAFNSPLHF.

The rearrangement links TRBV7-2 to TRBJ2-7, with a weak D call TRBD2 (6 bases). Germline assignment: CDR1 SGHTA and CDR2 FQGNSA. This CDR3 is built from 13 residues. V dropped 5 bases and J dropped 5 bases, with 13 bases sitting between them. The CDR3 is CASSLGGVNEQYF. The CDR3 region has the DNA TGTGCCAGCAGCCTGGGAGGAGTAAACGAGCAGTACTTC. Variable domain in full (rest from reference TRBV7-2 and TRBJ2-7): GAGVSQSPSNKVTEKGKDVELRCDPISGHTALYWYRQSLGQGLEFLIYFQGNSAPDKSGLPSDRFSAERTGGSVSTLTIQRTQQEDSAVYLCASSLGGVNEQYFGPGTRLTVT.

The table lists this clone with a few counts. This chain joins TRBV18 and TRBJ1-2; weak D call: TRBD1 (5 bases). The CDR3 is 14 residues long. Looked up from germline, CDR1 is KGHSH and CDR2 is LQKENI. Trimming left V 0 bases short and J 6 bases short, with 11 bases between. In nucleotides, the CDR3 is TGTGCCAGCTCACCACCGACAGTGGGGGATGGCTACACCTTC. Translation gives CASSPPTVGDGYTF.

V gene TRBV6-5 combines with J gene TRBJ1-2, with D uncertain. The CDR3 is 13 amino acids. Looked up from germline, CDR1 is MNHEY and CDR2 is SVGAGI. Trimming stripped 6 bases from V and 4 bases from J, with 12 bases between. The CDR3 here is CASRTTQIYGYTF. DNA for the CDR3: TGTGCCAGCAGGACAACCCAAATCTATGGCTACACCTTC.

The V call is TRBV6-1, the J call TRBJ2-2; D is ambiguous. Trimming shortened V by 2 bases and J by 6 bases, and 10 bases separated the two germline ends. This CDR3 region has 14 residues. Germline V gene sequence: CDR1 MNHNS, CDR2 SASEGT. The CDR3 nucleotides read TGTGCCAGCAGTGAACAGAGTTTCTCCGGGGAGCTGTTTTTT. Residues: CASSEQSFSGELFF.

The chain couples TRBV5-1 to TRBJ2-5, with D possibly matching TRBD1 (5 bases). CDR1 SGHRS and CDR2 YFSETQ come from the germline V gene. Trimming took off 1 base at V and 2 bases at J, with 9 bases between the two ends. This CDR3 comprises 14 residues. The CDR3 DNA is TGCGCCAGCAGCTTGTCGGCAGGGCAAGAGACCCAGTACTTC. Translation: CASSLSAGQETQYF.

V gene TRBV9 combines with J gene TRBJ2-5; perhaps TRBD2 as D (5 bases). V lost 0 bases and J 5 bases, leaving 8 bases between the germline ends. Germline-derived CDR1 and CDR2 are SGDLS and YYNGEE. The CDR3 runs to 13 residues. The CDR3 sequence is CASSVGGEETQYF. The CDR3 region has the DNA TGTGCCAGCAGCGTAGGTGGGGAGGAGACCCAGTACTTC.

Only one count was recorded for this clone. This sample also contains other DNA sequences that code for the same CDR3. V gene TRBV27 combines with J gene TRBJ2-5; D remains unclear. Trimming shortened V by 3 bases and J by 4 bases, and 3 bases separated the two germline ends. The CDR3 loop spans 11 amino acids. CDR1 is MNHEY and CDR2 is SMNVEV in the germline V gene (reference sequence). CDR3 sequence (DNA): TGTGCCAGCAGTTTGGGAGAGACCCAGTACTTC. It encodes CASSLGETQYF.

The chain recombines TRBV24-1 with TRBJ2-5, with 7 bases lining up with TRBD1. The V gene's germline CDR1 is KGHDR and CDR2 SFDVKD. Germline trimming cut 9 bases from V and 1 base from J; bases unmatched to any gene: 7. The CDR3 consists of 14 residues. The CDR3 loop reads CATRTGRGQETQYF. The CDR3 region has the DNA TGTGCCACCCGGACAGGAAGGGGCCAAGAGACCCAGTACTTC.

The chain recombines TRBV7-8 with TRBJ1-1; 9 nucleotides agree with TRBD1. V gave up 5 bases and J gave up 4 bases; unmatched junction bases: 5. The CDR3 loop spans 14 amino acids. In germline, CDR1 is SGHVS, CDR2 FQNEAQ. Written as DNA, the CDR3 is TGTGCCAGCAGCCTACAGGGGGCGACCACTGAAGCTTTCTTT. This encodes CASSLQGATTEAFF.

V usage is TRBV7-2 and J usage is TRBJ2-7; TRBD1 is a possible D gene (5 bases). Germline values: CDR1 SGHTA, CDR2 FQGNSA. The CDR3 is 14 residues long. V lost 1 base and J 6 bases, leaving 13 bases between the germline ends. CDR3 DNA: TGTGCCAGCAGCTTAGTTCGGGCAGGGATCGAGCAGTACTTC. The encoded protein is CASSLVRAGIEQYF. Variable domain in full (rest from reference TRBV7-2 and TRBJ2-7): GAGVSQSPSNKVTEKGKDVELRCDPISGHTALYWYRQSLGQGLEFLIYFQGNSAPDKSGLPSDRFSAERTGGSVSTLTIQRTQQEDSAVYLCASSLVRAGIEQYFGPGTRLTVT.

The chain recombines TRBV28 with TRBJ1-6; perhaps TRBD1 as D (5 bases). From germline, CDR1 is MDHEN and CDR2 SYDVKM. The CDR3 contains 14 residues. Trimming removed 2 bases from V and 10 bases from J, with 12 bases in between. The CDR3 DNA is TGTGCCAGCAGTTTAGTCCAGGGTAACTCACCCCTCCACTTT. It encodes CASSLVQGNSPLHF.

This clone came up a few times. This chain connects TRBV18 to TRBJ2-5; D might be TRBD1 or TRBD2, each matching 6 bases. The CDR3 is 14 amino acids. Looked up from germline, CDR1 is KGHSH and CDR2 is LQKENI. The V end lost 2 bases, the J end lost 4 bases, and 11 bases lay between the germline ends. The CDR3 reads CASSPKGGGETQYF. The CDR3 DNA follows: TGTGCCAGCTCACCAAAAGGAGGGGGAGAGACCCAGTACTTC.

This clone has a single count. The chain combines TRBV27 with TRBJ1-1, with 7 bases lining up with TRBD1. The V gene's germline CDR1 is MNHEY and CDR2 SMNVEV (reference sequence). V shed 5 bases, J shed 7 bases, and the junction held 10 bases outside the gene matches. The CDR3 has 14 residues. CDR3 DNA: TGTGCCAGCAGTATTGACAGGGAGCGGGATGAAGCTTTCTTT. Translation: CASSIDRERDEAFF.

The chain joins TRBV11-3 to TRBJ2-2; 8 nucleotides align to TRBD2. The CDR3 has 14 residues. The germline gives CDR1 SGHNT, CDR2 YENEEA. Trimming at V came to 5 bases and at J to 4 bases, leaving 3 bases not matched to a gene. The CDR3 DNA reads TGTGCCAGCAGCAAAGGGACTAGCACCGGGGAGCTGTTTTTT. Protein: CASSKGTSTGELFF. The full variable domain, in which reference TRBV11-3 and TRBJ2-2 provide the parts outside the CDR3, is EAGVVQSPRYKIIEKKQPVAFWCNPISGHNTLYWYLQNLGQGPELLIRYENEEAVDDSQLPKDRFSAERLKGVDSTLKIQPAELGDSAVYLCASSKGTSTGELFFGEGSRLTVL.

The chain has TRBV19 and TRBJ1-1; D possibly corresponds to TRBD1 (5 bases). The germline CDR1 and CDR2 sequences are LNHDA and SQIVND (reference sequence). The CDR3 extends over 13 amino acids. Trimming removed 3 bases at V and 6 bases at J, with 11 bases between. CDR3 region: CASSIPGTAEAFF. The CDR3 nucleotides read TGTGCCAGTAGTATCCCAGGGACGGCTGAAGCTTTCTTT.

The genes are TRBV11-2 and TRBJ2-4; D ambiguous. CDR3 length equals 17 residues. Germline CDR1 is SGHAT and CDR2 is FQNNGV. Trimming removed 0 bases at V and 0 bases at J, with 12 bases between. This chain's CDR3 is CASSLEKVDLAKNIQYF. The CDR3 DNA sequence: TGTGCCAGCAGCTTAGAAAAAGTAGACCTAGCCAAAAACATTCAGTACTTC. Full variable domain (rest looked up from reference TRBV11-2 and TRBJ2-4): EAGVAQSPRYKIIEKRQSVAFWCNPISGHATLYWYQQILGQGPKLLIQFQNNGVVDDSQLPKDRFSAERLKGVDSTLKIQPAKLEDSAVYLCASSLEKVDLAKNIQYFGAGTRLSVL.

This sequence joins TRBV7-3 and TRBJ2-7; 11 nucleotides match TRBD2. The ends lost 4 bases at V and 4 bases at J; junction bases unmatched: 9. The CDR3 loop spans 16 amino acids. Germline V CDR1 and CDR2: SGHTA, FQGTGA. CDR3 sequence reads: CASSSYRGLAEYEQYF. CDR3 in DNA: TGTGCCAGCAGCTCCTATCGGGGACTAGCGGAGTACGAGCAGTACTTC.

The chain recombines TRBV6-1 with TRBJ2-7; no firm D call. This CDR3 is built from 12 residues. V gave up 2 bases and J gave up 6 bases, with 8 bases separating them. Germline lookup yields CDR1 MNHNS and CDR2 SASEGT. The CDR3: CASSELGGEQYF. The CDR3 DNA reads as TGTGCCAGCAGTGAACTCGGCGGCGAGCAGTACTTC.

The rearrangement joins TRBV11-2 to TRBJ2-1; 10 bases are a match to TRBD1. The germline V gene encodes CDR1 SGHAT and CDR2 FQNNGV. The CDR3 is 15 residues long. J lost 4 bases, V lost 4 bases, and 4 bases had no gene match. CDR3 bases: TGTGCCAGCAGCTCCCGGGACAGGGGTTACAATGAGCAGTTCTTC. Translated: CASSSRDRGYNEQFF.

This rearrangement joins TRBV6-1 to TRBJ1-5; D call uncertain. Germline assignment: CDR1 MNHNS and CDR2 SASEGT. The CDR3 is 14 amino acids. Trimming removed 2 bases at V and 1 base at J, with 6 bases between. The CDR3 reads CASSEMDSNQPQHF. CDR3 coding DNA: TGTGCCAGCAGTGAAATGGACAGCAATCAGCCCCAGCATTTT.